The 2 T cell receptor beta chains presented below share a single source sample, sequenced in a study of T cells after yellow fever vaccination. Each CDR3 protein gets one entry after TCRdb re-called the 5' RACE reads with MiXCR. The sample lists about 26,000 distinct CDR3 sequences, over 3.5% occurring once. The sequences come from PBMCs, either bulk or a sorted T-cell subset (CD4+, CD8+, memory, or dextramer-sorted; not recorded which), collected on the day of the yellow fever booster vaccination. The receptor source for this set is a man younger than 35 who received the YFV17D yellow fever vaccine.

This clonotype was counted many times. The chain joins TRBV28 to TRBJ2-7, with 9 bases matching TRBD2. This CDR3 comprises 15 residues. The junction had 8 bases not matched to a gene; V was cut back by 5 bases and J by 3 bases. Germline V lookup: CDR1 MDHEN, CDR2 SYDVKM. CDR3 sequence (DNA): TGTGCCAGCAGTCAAGGGTCTAGCGGGGTCTACGAGCAGTACTTC. Its translation: CASSQGSSGVYEQYF.

The rearrangement uses TRBV11-3 and TRBJ2-1; tentatively, D is TRBD2 (7 bases). V was clipped by 3 bases and J by 9 bases, with 12 bases between them. The V gene's germline CDR1 is SGHNT and CDR2 YENEEA. This CDR3 comprises 13 residues. The CDR3 loop reads CASSLNREGEQFF. The CDR3 DNA reads TGTGCCAGCAGCTTGAACAGGGAGGGTGAGCAGTTCTTC.